Below are 10 T cell receptor beta chains sequenced from a single sample in a study of cytomegalovirus exposure and HLA in healthy donors. PCR primers comprised 60 Vbeta and 13 Jbeta primers. Profiled with immunoSEQ multiplex PCR; TCRdb holds only in-frame clones, not every one. The data show 140,000 or so clones, 60% to 85% seen once. Sequenced material: PBMCs. The receptors here all came from a man aged 35-49 years in good health and CMV-seronegative.

The rearrangement links TRBV19 to TRBJ1-4, with no clear D. The V end lost 11 bases, the J end lost 1 base, and 11 bases lay between the germline ends. Germline CDR1 reads LNHDA; CDR2 reads SQIVND (reference sequence). CDR3 length: 13 amino acids. The CDR3 DNA follows: TGTGCCCTAAAGTCCAAAACTAATGAAAAACTGTTTTTT. This gives the protein CALKSKTNEKLFF.

This sequence joins TRBV29-1 and TRBJ1-1, with D unclear. The germline gives CDR1 SQVTM, CDR2 ANQGSEA. This CDR3 is built from 8 residues. Trimming took 7 bases from V and 11 from J, leaving 8 bases between them. For the CDR3, the DNA is TGCAGCGGGGGAGGTGCTTTCTTT. It translates to CSGGGAFF. Supplemented by reference TRBV29-1 and TRBJ1-1, the full variable domain reads SAVISQKPSRDICQRGTSLTIQCQVDSQVTMMFWYRQQPGQSLTLIATANQGSEATYESGFVIDKFPISRPNLTFSTLTVSNMSPEDSSIYLCSGGGAFFGQGTRLTVV.

DNA for the CDR3: TGTGCCAGCACCCTAAGCCCCGGGTTCTTC. It yields the protein CASTLSPGFF. The V and J genes are TRBV5-8 and TRBJ2-1; no definite D call. Per germline, CDR1 SGHTS and CDR2 YDEGEE. V lost 6 bases to trimming and J lost 15 bases, with 13 bases between them. The CDR3 has 10 amino acids.

This clone was seen a few times. The chain carries TRBV9 and TRBJ1-1; 9 positions match TRBD1. With V trimmed by 0 bases and J by 9 bases, 9 bases remained unmatched. Germline V CDR1 and CDR2: SGDLS, YYNGEE. The CDR3 is 15 residues long. The DNA for the CDR3 is TGTGCCAGCAGCGTAGGAGTGGGAGGACAGGGGAAAGCTTTCTTT. Its translation: CASSVGVGGQGKAFF.

The chain recombines TRBV7-6 with TRBJ2-7; 9 bases are a match to TRBD1. Per germline, CDR1 SGHVS and CDR2 FNYEAQ. The junction had 4 bases not matched to a gene; V was cut back by 1 base and J by 6 bases. The CDR3 is 14 residues long. The CDR3 nucleotides read TGTGCCAGCAGCTTAGGGACAGGGGCTGGCGAGCAGTACTTC. Its protein product is CASSLGTGAGEQYF. Full variable domain (outside the CDR3, taken from reference TRBV7-6 and TRBJ2-7): GAGVSQSPRYKVTKRGQDVALRCDPISGHVSLYWYRQALGQGPEFLTYFNYEAQQDKSGLPNDRFSAERPEGSISTLTIQRTEQRDSAMYRCASSLGTGAGEQYFGPGTRLTVT.

The chain recombines TRBV6-6 with TRBJ2-7; 7 bases align to TRBD1. In germline, CDR1 is MNHNY, CDR2 SVGAGI (reference sequence). Trimming at V came to 6 bases and at J to 0 bases, leaving 8 bases not matched to a gene. The CDR3 sequence is 15 residues long. The CDR3 here is CASRNSGQPSYEQYF. The CDR3 DNA reads TGTGCCAGCAGGAATTCGGGACAGCCCTCCTACGAGCAGTACTTC.

The V and J genes are TRBV7-9 and TRBJ1-1; no clear D. Per the germline V gene, CDR1 is SEHNR and CDR2 is FQNEAQ (reference sequence). The V and J ends lost 4 bases and 1 base respectively, with 7 bases between them. The CDR3 length is 13 residues. The CDR3 coding sequence is TGTGCCAGCAGCTCCTCCTCGAACACTGAAGCTTTCTTT. It translates to CASSSSSNTEAFF.

The gene calls are TRBV4-1 and TRBJ2-7; 10 nucleotides align to TRBD1. Trimming took 4 bases from V and 3 from J; bases not matched to a gene: 6. Per the germline V gene, CDR1 is MGHRA and CDR2 is YSYEKL. The CDR3 consists of 15 residues. The CDR3 coding sequence is TGCGCCAGCAGCCTCTCGGACAGGGGGAACTACGAGCAGTACTTC. Amino acid sequence: CASSLSDRGNYEQYF.

The chain uses TRBV7-9 and TRBJ2-5; 8 bases are a match to TRBD2. CDR1 is SEHNR and CDR2 is FQNEAQ in the germline V gene (reference sequence). Unmatched junction bases numbered 13, after V lost 8 bases and J lost 2 bases. This CDR3 has 16 amino acids. CDR3 DNA sequence: TGTGCCAGCTCCGATGGGCGCGGGGGGTTACAAGAGACCCAGTACTTC. This gives the protein CASSDGRGGLQETQYF.

This clone was detected only a few times. This chain links TRBV29-1 with TRBJ2-2; TRBD1 agrees at 10 bases. This CDR3 has 14 residues. Trimming took 7 bases from V and 2 from J; bases not matched to a gene: 4. Germline CDR1 reads SQVTM; CDR2 reads ANQGSEA. The CDR3 reads CSAQTGGNTGELFF. The CDR3 coding sequence is TGCAGCGCCCAGACAGGGGGCAACACCGGGGAGCTGTTTTTT.